This TCR beta chain is drawn from a study of T cells after somatic rescue of genetic block. The CDR3 loop spans 14 amino acids. Germline V gene lookup returns CDR1 SGDLS and CDR2 YYNGEE. V lost 0 bases to trimming and J lost 4 bases; unmatched junction nucleotides: 2. Assay: immunoSEQ multiplex PCR; the TCRdb copy retains only in-frame clones and omits some. This sample has fewer than 150,000 clones; around 90% occur once, and the top ten carry roughly 1.5%. The sample comprised peripheral blood mononuclear cells (PBMCs). The receptor was isolated from a woman aged 18 to 35. V usage is TRBV9 and J usage is TRBJ2-7, with TRBD1 matching 9 bases. CDR3 in DNA: TGTGCCAGCAGCGTAGATGGGACAGGGTACGAGCAGTACTTC. Amino acid sequence: CASSVDGTGYEQYF.